Below are 27 T cell receptor beta chains sequenced from a single sample in a study of PD-1 blockade in classical Hodgkin lymphoma. The data were produced by immunoSEQ multiplex PCR, yet TCRdb's version contains in-frame clones alone and is incomplete. The sample consists of around 25,000 clones, around 87% of them appearing once. Time point in this sample: cycle 4 day 1 (C4D1), after 5 to 7 weeks of nivolumab. Every patient experienced relapse after autologous stem cell transplantation, and brentuximab vedotin exposure varied. The sample consisted of peripheral blood mononuclear cells (PBMCs), taken before the fourth cycle of nivolumab. The receptors originated from a human donor with classical Hodgkin lymphoma.

This clone occurred once. The genes are TRBV7-2 and TRBJ2-4; D ambiguous. The V end was cut by 4 bases, the J end by 8 bases, with 15 bases between. The CDR3 loop spans 14 amino acids. Germline CDR1 reads SGHTA; CDR2 reads FQGNSA. CDR3 nucleotides: TGTGCCAGCAGCTCCTGGGCCGGTAGACACATTCAGTACTTC. It translates to CASSSWAGRHIQYF.

The chain employs TRBV5-1 and TRBJ2-2, with unresolved D. CDR1 SGHRS and CDR2 YFSETQ come from the germline V gene. Deletions cut 0 bases from V and 3 bases from J, with 9 bases between. CDR3 length: 15 residues. CDR3 bases: TGCGCCAGCAGCTTGGAATCTGGTTACACCGGGGAGCTGTTTTTT. This codes for CASSLESGYTGELFF.

The chain links TRBV29-1 to TRBJ2-2; 8 nucleotides match TRBD1. Germline CDR1 is SQVTM and CDR2 is ANQGSEA. V shed 7 bases, J shed 8 bases, and the junction held 12 bases outside the gene matches. The CDR3 extends over 14 amino acids. CDR3 sequence: CSAEGQGFRGELFF. The CDR3 DNA reads as TGCAGCGCCGAAGGACAGGGCTTTCGGGGGGAGCTGTTTTTT.

The genes are TRBV5-1 and TRBJ2-5; TRBD1 or TRBD2 may be the D gene (6 bases each). The CDR3 length is 14 residues. Germline V gives CDR1 SGHRS, CDR2 YFSETQ. V was cut by 4 bases and J by 1 base, with 11 bases left in between. The CDR3: CASSAGQLQETQYF. In DNA form, the CDR3 reads TGCGCCAGCAGCGCGGGACAACTCCAAGAGACCCAGTACTTC. Complete variable domain (other parts from reference TRBV5-1 and TRBJ2-5): KAGVTQTPRYLIKTRGQQVTLSCSPISGHRSVSWYQQTPGQGLQFLFEYFSETQRNKGNFPGRFSGRQFSNSRSEMNVSTLELGDSALYLCASSAGQLQETQYFGPGTRLLVL.

V is TRBV5-6 and J is TRBJ2-5; 8 nucleotides match TRBD2. Looked up from germline, CDR1 is SGHDT and CDR2 is YYEEEE. Trimming cost V 4 bases and J 5 bases; bases outside gene matches: 10. The CDR3 is 15 amino acids. The CDR3 is CASSPDGGAAETQYF. CDR3 nucleotide sequence: TGTGCCAGCAGCCCTGACGGGGGGGCGGCCGAGACCCAGTACTTC.

This chain connects TRBV9 to TRBJ1-2, with 8 bases matching TRBD1. In germline, CDR1 is SGDLS, CDR2 YYNGEE. The CDR3 contains 13 residues. V was clipped by 4 bases and J by 8 bases; unmatched bases: 7. The CDR3 spells CASSPGQGWGYTF. CDR3 bases: TGTGCCAGCAGCCCCGGACAGGGTTGGGGCTACACCTTC.

This chain joins TRBV7-2 and TRBJ1-1; no firm D call. The CDR3 consists of 12 residues. Germline CDR1 reads SGHTA; CDR2 reads FQGNSA. V lost 1 base and J 10 bases, leaving 10 bases between the germline ends. Written as DNA, the CDR3 is TGTGCCAGCAGCTTAGATAACGGAAGAGCTTTCTTT. Amino acids: CASSLDNGRAFF.

Concerning this clone itself: The identical CDR3 is also encoded by other nucleotide sequences in the sample. The chain combines TRBV2 with TRBJ1-2; no clear D. Per the germline V gene, CDR1 is SNHLY and CDR2 is FYNNEI. The V end lost 1 base, the J end lost 1 base, and 4 bases lay between the germline ends. The CDR3 is 13 amino acids. CDR3 sequence (DNA): TGTGCCAGCAGTGAAGTTAGTAACTATGGCTACACCTTC. Residues: CASSEVSNYGYTF.

The chain has TRBV11-2 and TRBJ1-6; TRBD1 matches at 8 bases. The CDR3 runs 16 residues. The germline V gene encodes CDR1 SGHAT and CDR2 FQNNGV. With 4 bases clipped from V and 1 base from J, the junction kept 3 bases outside the gene matches. CDR3 protein: CASSSRQGSYNSPLHF. DNA for the CDR3: TGTGCCAGCAGCTCAAGACAGGGGTCCTATAATTCACCCCTCCACTTT.

The chain couples TRBV5-1 to TRBJ2-6; perhaps TRBD1 as D (6 bases). The CDR3 is 15 residues long. In germline, CDR1 is SGHRS, CDR2 YFSETQ. V was trimmed by 2 bases and J by 2 bases, leaving 8 bases between them. The CDR3 protein is CASSFGGAGANVLTF. The CDR3 nucleotides read TGCGCCAGCAGCTTTGGGGGCGCTGGGGCCAACGTCCTGACTTTC.

This chain joins TRBV13 and TRBJ2-2, with D unresolved. CDR3 length: 14 amino acids. Per the germline V gene, CDR1 is PRHDT and CDR2 is FYEKMQ (reference sequence). V lost 5 bases, J lost 4 bases, and 11 bases lay in between. CDR3 region: CASSLRLGTGELFF. DNA of the CDR3: TGTGCCAGCAGCCTCAGACTGGGCACCGGGGAGCTGTTTTTT.

V and J are TRBV15 and TRBJ1-3, with D unresolved. The ends were cut back, 3 bases at V and 0 bases at J, with 15 bases in the middle. CDR3 length: 17 amino acids. From germline, CDR1 is LNHNV and CDR2 YYDKDF (reference sequence). CDR3 sequence: CATSSPSGRLSGNTIYF. In nucleotides, the CDR3 is TGTGCCACCAGCAGCCCCTCTGGACGGCTCTCTGGAAACACCATATATTTT. The full variable domain, rest sourced from reference TRBV15 and TRBJ1-3, is DAMVIQNPRYQVTQFGKPVTLSCSQTLNHNVMYWYQQKSSQAPKLLFHYYDKDFNNEADTPDNFQSRRPNTSFCFLDIRSPGLGDTAMYLCATSSPSGRLSGNTIYFGEGSWLTVV.

This chain joins TRBV21-1 and TRBJ1-5; the table's D call TRBD1 went unverified against the DNA. TRBV21-1 constitutes a pseudogene. CDR3 length: 14 residues. Here the CDR3 reads CASSFGTGEQPQHF. The CDR3 coding sequence is TGTGCCAGCAGCTTTGGGACAGGGGAACAGCCCCAGCATTTT.

The gene calls are TRBV5-1 and TRBJ1-2; 7 bases match TRBD1. The V and J ends lost 0 bases and 6 bases, in that order; junction bases with no gene match: 2. The CDR3 consists of 13 residues. Germline CDR1 reads SGHRS; CDR2 reads YFSETQ. DNA of the CDR3: TGCGCCAGCAGCTTGGGGGACAGAGATGGCTACACCTTC. Amino acid sequence: CASSLGDRDGYTF.

The rearrangement links TRBV9 to TRBJ2-1, with 7 nucleotides matching TRBD2. Germline CDR1 and CDR2: SGDLS and YYNGEE. V lost 3 bases and J lost 0; bases outside the gene matches: 3. The CDR3 length is 15 residues. The CDR3 spells CASSARTSSYNEQFF. The CDR3 coding sequence is TGTGCCAGCAGCGCCCGGACTAGCTCCTACAATGAGCAGTTCTTC.

The V and J genes are TRBV5-1 and TRBJ2-7; D is ambiguous. This CDR3 spans 16 amino acids. Germline V CDR1 and CDR2: SGHRS, YFSETQ. The V gene lost 2 bases and the J gene lost 0 bases, with 15 bases spanning the gap. CDR3: CASSLSPGPSSYEQYF. Written as DNA, the CDR3 is TGCGCCAGCAGCTTATCTCCGGGCCCGAGCTCCTACGAGCAGTACTTC.

J is TRBJ1-2 and V is TRBV5-4; D may be TRBD1 (5 bases). CDR1 SGHNT and CDR2 YYREEE come from the germline V gene (reference sequence). This CDR3 has 16 residues. Deletions cut 2 bases from V and 0 bases from J, with 14 bases between. The CDR3 is CASSLRSGTANYGYTF. CDR3 bases: TGTGCCAGCAGCTTAAGGTCCGGGACGGCTAACTATGGCTACACCTTC.

The V call is TRBV19, the J call TRBJ2-3, with TRBD2 identical over 8 bases. The V segment lost 6 bases and the J segment 6 bases; nucleotides outside the gene matches: 8. The CDR3 is 14 residues long. Germline V gene lookup returns CDR1 LNHDA and CDR2 SQIVND (reference sequence). CDR3 DNA: TGTGCCAGTAGCCTTAGACTAGCGAGGGATACGCAGTATTTT. As protein: CASSLRLARDTQYF.

The V gene is TRBV18, the J gene TRBJ2-1, with 8 positions matching TRBD1. Germline V lookup: CDR1 KGHSH, CDR2 LQKENI. V lost 1 base and J lost 3; bases outside the gene matches: 5. The CDR3 is 16 amino acids. The CDR3 spells CASSPQGQGLYNEQFF. The CDR3 bases are TGTGCCAGCTCACCACAAGGACAGGGTCTCTACAATGAGCAGTTCTTC.

The chain uses TRBV5-1 and TRBJ2-6; 7 nucleotides match TRBD1. Germline CDR1 is SGHRS and CDR2 is YFSETQ. The junction had 8 bases not matched to a gene; V was cut back by 4 bases and J by 1 base. This CDR3 is built from 17 residues. The CDR3 coding sequence is TGCGCCAGCAGCGCCTGGACAGGCGAGTCTGGGGCCAACGTCCTGACTTTC. Its protein product is CASSAWTGESGANVLTF.

This clone was seen just once. This chain connects TRBV11-2 to TRBJ1-2; D remains ambiguous. Germline CDR1 and CDR2: SGHAT and FQNNGV. This CDR3 contains 14 residues. V was cut by 4 bases and J by 4 bases, with 13 bases left in between. CDR3 residues: CASSSEATGYGYTF. DNA of the CDR3: TGTGCCAGCAGCTCGGAAGCCACGGGCTATGGCTACACCTTC.

The chain employs TRBV9 and TRBJ2-5, with D possibly matching TRBD2 (7 bases). Trimming removed 4 bases at V and 1 base at J, with 17 bases between. The CDR3 has 16 residues. The germline V gene encodes CDR1 SGDLS and CDR2 YYNGEE. The CDR3 loop is CASSSRGRGGQETQYF. The CDR3, as DNA: TGTGCCAGCAGCTCGAGGGGAAGGGGGGGCCAAGAGACCCAGTACTTC.

The rearrangement joins TRBV9 to TRBJ1-3; TRBD1 agrees at 10 bases. The germline gives CDR1 SGDLS, CDR2 YYNGEE. V lost 0 bases and J lost 8; bases outside the gene matches: 8. CDR3 length: 16 residues. The CDR3 coding sequence is TGTGCCAGCAGCGTAGGATCGACAGGGGGCATCGACACCATATATTTT. Protein product: CASSVGSTGGIDTIYF.

The chain employs TRBV4-2 and TRBJ2-3, with D perhaps matching TRBD2 (6 bases). Looked up from germline, CDR1 is LGHNA and CDR2 is YNFKEQ. The CDR3 runs 17 residues. With 4 bases removed from V and 2 bases from J, the gap between germline ends came to 19 bases. The CDR3 bases are TGTGCCAGCAGCCTCAACCCCCCGGGACTTTACACAGATACGCAGTATTTT. It translates to CASSLNPPGLYTDTQYF.

The V gene is TRBV5-1, the J gene TRBJ2-3, with 8 bases aligning to TRBD2. CDR1 and CDR2 (germline): SGHRS, YFSETQ. The CDR3 has 19 amino acids. Trimming removed 1 base from V and 2 bases from J; junction bases left unmatched: 15. CDR3 coding DNA: TGCGCCAGCAGCTTGTGGGGCAGCGGGAGCAGGTCCGCCACAGATACGCAGTATTTT. Its protein product is CASSLWGSGSRSATDTQYF.

The chain's CDR3 is CASSYSAESQQNEAFF. The CDR3, as DNA: TGTGCCAGCAGTTACTCGGCGGAGTCCCAACAGAATGAAGCTTTCTTT. This chain uses TRBV6-6 with TRBJ1-1; unclear D gene. This CDR3 is built from 16 residues. Germline V gene sequence: CDR1 MNHNY, CDR2 SVGAGI (reference sequence). The germline V and J ends were trimmed by 0 bases and 7 bases, with 18 bases remaining between them.

The chain recombines TRBV6-5 with TRBJ2-2; possibly TRBD1 for D (6 bases). Germline V CDR1 and CDR2: MNHEY, SVGAGI. There are 15 residues in the CDR3. Between the trimmed V and J ends, which lost 2 bases and 3 bases, there was a span of 10 bases. The CDR3: CASSYVPGDTGELFF. The CDR3 bases are TGTGCCAGCAGTTACGTTCCAGGGGACACCGGGGAGCTGTTTTTT.